The clone carrying this TCR beta chain was seen only once. Using immunoSEQ multiplex PCR, the repertoire was profiled, and TCRdb retains in-frame clones only, with some absent. Of about 170,000 clones in the sample, 70% to 85% are singletons; the top ten hold 15% to 20%. The sample belongs to a study of blood T cell repertoires in COVID-19. Study-wide background: Samples came from the United States, Italy and Spain, spanning acute and convalescent COVID-19.

Allocation to cohorts depended on clinical history reported by the participants. Trimming removed 4 bases from V and 5 bases from J; junction bases left unmatched: 3. This CDR3 region has 16 residues. Looked up from germline, CDR1 is SGHRS and CDR2 is YFSETQ. This clonotype was sampled from a woman in her sixties or seventies in a cohort exposed to, infected with or recovered from COVID-19 (not recorded which). The rearrangement uses TRBV5-1 and TRBJ2-4; 16 bases align to TRBD2. The sequencing input was PBMCs or T cells enriched from blood (not recorded which). The CDR3 sequence is CASSTGTSGRENIQYF. DNA of the CDR3: TGCGCCAGCAGCACCGGGACTAGCGGGAGGGAAAACATTCAGTACTTC.